Following are 28 T cell receptor beta chains from one sample sequenced in a study of T cell repertoires in cytomegalovirus infection (dated by TCRdb to the late 2010s). The sample was run on an Illumina HiSeq 1500. TCRdb redid the processing of the public reads, applying fastp at Q25 and MiXCR, and retained in-frame beta chains. For every CDR3 protein sequence, its rows merge into one entry that carries the most common genes and DNA. The sample table lists hundreds of thousands of distinct CDR3 sequences, around 9.6% of them with a count of one. The leading ten clones occupy around 2.5% of the sample. The sample consisted of PBMCs. These receptors were obtained from a human donor in good health (CMV status not recorded). Some clones in this sample may be carry-over from other donors' samples.

This clonotype has a handful of counts. The chain carries TRBV6-1 and TRBJ2-1; 10 bases map to TRBD2. This CDR3 spans 17 amino acids. J lost 1 base, V lost 4 bases, and 7 bases had no gene match. Germline V gives CDR1 MNHNS, CDR2 SASEGT. In DNA, the CDR3 is TGTGCCAGCAGTGTCTCTAGCGGGGGCCTTTCCTACAATGAGCAGTTCTTC. Encoded protein: CASSVSSGGLSYNEQFF.

This clonotype was observed at least ten times. The chain carries TRBV6-5 and TRBJ1-2; 8 positions agree with TRBD1. Germline lookup yields CDR1 MNHEY and CDR2 SVGAGI. V dropped 2 bases and J dropped 4; count of bases not matched to a gene: 6. The CDR3 contains 15 residues. CDR3 nucleotides: TGTGCCAGCAGTTACACGACAGGGGAAGGCTATGGCTACACCTTC. It translates to CASSYTTGEGYGYTF.

There are a few counts of this clonotype. The chain is built from TRBV29-1 and TRBJ2-2; 15 bases map to TRBD2. Germline V CDR1 and CDR2: SQVTM, ANQGSEA. With 7 bases clipped from V and 7 bases from J, the junction kept 7 bases outside the gene matches. CDR3 length equals 15 residues. The CDR3 protein is CSARTSGGAGGELFF. CDR3 bases: TGCAGCGCCAGGACTAGCGGGGGGGCCGGCGGGGAGCTGTTTTTT.

Many counts were recorded for this clonotype. The gene calls are TRBV5-1 and TRBJ2-1; D remains ambiguous. CDR3 size: 12 residues. The ends were cut back, 5 bases at V and 5 bases at J, with 8 bases in the middle. Germline V gene sequence: CDR1 SGHRS, CDR2 YFSETQ. CDR3 protein: CASRLENNEQFF. In nucleotides, the CDR3 is TGCGCCAGCAGACTGGAGAACAATGAGCAGTTCTTC.

Ten or more counts support this clonotype. The V gene is TRBV7-2, the J gene TRBJ2-4; TRBD1 might be the D (6 bases). This CDR3 spans 16 amino acids. The V and J ends lost 2 bases and 0 bases respectively, with 11 bases between them. Per the germline V gene, CDR1 is SGHTA and CDR2 is FQGNSA. For the CDR3, the DNA is TGTGCCAGCAGCTTAAGGGGGAACGTAGCCAAAAACATTCAGTACTTC. The encoded protein is CASSLRGNVAKNIQYF.

A note on this clonotype: A read error may explain this, as a much larger clone is one base away. The chain uses TRBV5-1 and TRBJ1-1; 11 bases match TRBD1. This CDR3 spans 13 amino acids. In germline, CDR1 is SGHRS, CDR2 YFSETQ. Trimming cost V 7 bases and J 6 bases; bases outside gene matches: 5. CDR3 loop: CASGTDRGPEAFF. The CDR3, as DNA: TGCGCCAGCGGAACGGACAGGGGGCCTGAAGCTTTCTTT.

This clonotype was counted at least ten times. V gene TRBV29-1 combines with J gene TRBJ2-2; D is possibly TRBD1 (6 bases). V lost 4 bases and J 0 bases, leaving 12 bases between the germline ends. Germline V CDR1 and CDR2: SQVTM, ANQGSEA. This CDR3 contains 15 residues. This CDR3 reads CSVVRRGANTGELFF. The CDR3 nucleotides read TGCAGCGTTGTTCGCAGGGGCGCGAACACCGGGGAGCTGTTTTTT.

This clonotype was counted many times. This chain joins TRBV7-2 and TRBJ2-1; the match to TRBD2 covers 10 bases. Germline-derived CDR1 and CDR2 are SGHTA and FQGNSA. The J segment lost 7 bases and the V segment lost 5 bases, leaving 17 bases of the junction unmatched. This CDR3 has 18 residues. Here the CDR3 DNA reads TGTGCCAGCAGCCTTGTGCTGCGGAGAGCGGGGGGGCGGAATGAGCAGTTCTTC. Protein sequence: CASSLVLRRAGGRNEQFF.

This clonotype was detected ten times or more. V is TRBV5-4 and J is TRBJ2-1; D uncertain. Germline V gene data show CDR1 as SGHNT and CDR2 as YYREEE (reference sequence). V lost 2 bases, J lost 5 bases, and 5 bases lay in between. The CDR3 loop spans 12 amino acids. The CDR3 coding sequence is TGTGCCAGCAGCTTTGGTGACAATGAGCAGTTCTTC. It yields the protein CASSFGDNEQFF. The complete variable domain, with remaining parts taken from reference TRBV5-4 and TRBJ2-1, reads ETGVTQSPTHLIKTRGQQVTLRCSSQSGHNTVSWYQQALGQGPQFIFQYYREEENGRGNFPPRFSGLQFPNYSSELNVNALELDDSALYLCASSFGDNEQFFGPGTRLTVL.

This clonotype was detected many times. The rearrangement links TRBV7-9 to TRBJ2-5, with 12 bases that match TRBD1. Per germline, CDR1 SEHNR and CDR2 FQNEAQ (reference sequence). V was pared by 2 bases and J by 5 bases, with 6 bases of the junction left unmatched. The CDR3 runs to 16 residues. CDR3 sequence reads: CASSLTGTGGAETQYF. CDR3 nucleotides: TGTGCCAGCAGCTTAACCGGGACAGGGGGCGCCGAGACCCAGTACTTC.

This clonotype was found a few times. The chain joins TRBV20-1 to TRBJ1-1; no firm D call. Germline assignment: CDR1 DFQATT and CDR2 SNEGSKA (reference sequence). The CDR3 length is 14 residues. The V end lost 0 bases, the J end lost 2 bases, and 10 bases lay between the germline ends. CDR3 sequence (DNA): TGCAGTGCTAGAGATGATAAAGTAAACACTGAAGCTTTCTTT. This sequence encodes CSARDDKVNTEAFF.

This clonotype has at least ten counts. The rearrangement links TRBV7-2 to TRBJ1-6; D is unresolved. The V end was cut by 5 bases, the J end by 7 bases, with 15 bases between. Germline V lookup: CDR1 SGHTA, CDR2 FQGNSA. This CDR3 is 15 amino acids long. Here the CDR3 DNA reads TGTGCCAGCAGCGCCTTTGAGGGTTTCAATTCACCCCTCCACTTT. It specifies CASSAFEGFNSPLHF.

This clonotype has at least ten counts. The rearrangement joins TRBV7-9 to TRBJ2-6; D gene uncertain. Germline V lookup: CDR1 SEHNR, CDR2 FQNEAQ (reference sequence). The CDR3 loop spans 15 amino acids. Between the trimmed V and J ends, which lost 2 bases and 1 base, there was a span of 6 bases. The chain's CDR3 is CASSLYPSGANVLTF. The CDR3 coding sequence is TGTGCCAGCAGCTTATACCCTTCTGGGGCCAACGTCCTGACTTTC.

This clonotype was observed at least ten times. The rearrangement uses TRBV7-2 and TRBJ2-5, with D possibly being TRBD2 (7 bases). From germline, CDR1 is SGHTA and CDR2 FQGNSA. This CDR3 is built from 15 residues. Trimming pared 5 bases from V and 4 bases from J, leaving 17 bases between. As DNA, the CDR3 is TGTGCCAGCAGCCAAGGAGGGGGGGCCGGAGAGACCCAGTACTTC. Translating it yields CASSQGGGAGETQYF.

This clonotype was seen at least ten times. The chain links TRBV28 to TRBJ2-7; tentative D call: TRBD1 (5 bases). Trimming left V 5 bases short and J 2 bases short, with 13 bases between. Germline V gives CDR1 MDHEN, CDR2 SYDVKM. The CDR3 contains 14 residues. The CDR3 DNA is TGTGCCAGCAGTATGGGGCTTTCCCCCTACGAGCAGTACGTC. Protein: CASSMGLSPYEQYV.

This clonotype was found many times. The V and J genes are TRBV2 and TRBJ1-4; 8 nucleotides align to TRBD1. The germline V gene has CDR1 SNHLY and CDR2 FYNNEI. Unmatched junction bases numbered 6, after V lost 0 bases and J lost 9 bases. The length of the CDR3 is 15 residues. The chain's CDR3 is CASSEASGDRQKLFF. CDR3 in DNA: TGTGCCAGCAGTGAAGCGTCGGGGGACAGGCAAAAACTGTTTTTT.

This clonotype was observed a few times. The V call is TRBV20-1, the J call TRBJ2-3, with 9 bases fitting TRBD2. In germline, CDR1 is DFQATT, CDR2 SNEGSKA (reference sequence). This CDR3 has 15 residues. V lost 0 bases to trimming and J lost 3 bases; unmatched junction nucleotides: 4. CDR3 residues: CSARDRGLATDTQYF. Here the CDR3 DNA reads TGCAGTGCTAGAGATCGGGGACTAGCAACAGATACGCAGTATTTT.

The V and J genes are TRBV28 and TRBJ2-3, with 7 bases fitting TRBD2. With V trimmed by 1 base and J by 2 bases, 6 bases remained unmatched. Germline CDR1 and CDR2: MDHEN and SYDVKM. The CDR3 loop spans 16 amino acids. The CDR3 loop reads CASSLFSSGATDTQYF. The CDR3 DNA reads TGTGCCAGCAGTTTATTTTCCAGCGGGGCCACAGATACGCAGTATTTT.

Ten or more counts support this clonotype. The chain has TRBV20-1 and TRBJ2-1, with D uncertain. The CDR3 spans 13 residues. V lost 4 bases and J lost 7, with 14 bases in between. Germline V gene sequence: CDR1 DFQATT, CDR2 SNEGSKA (reference sequence). CDR3 region: CSANPRSVNEQFF. DNA of the CDR3: TGCAGTGCTAATCCCAGATCCGTTAATGAGCAGTTCTTC.

This clonotype appeared many times. CDR3 protein: CSARRDRDTQYF. CDR3 DNA sequence: TGCAGTGCTAGGCGAGACAGGGATACGCAGTATTTT. The chain links TRBV20-1 to TRBJ2-3; a possible D gene is TRBD1 (6 bases). Trimming removed 3 bases at V and 6 bases at J, with 10 bases between. The CDR3 contains 12 residues. CDR1 and CDR2 (germline): DFQATT, SNEGSKA (reference sequence).

This clonotype was seen at least ten times. CDR3 coding DNA: TGTGCCAGCAGTTCGAACAGGGGGCTCGGCGTCGAGCAGTACGTC. It encodes CASSSNRGLGVEQYV. The V call is TRBV6-2 or TRBV6-3, the J call TRBJ2-7; 9 nucleotides agree with TRBD1. The CDR3 length is 15 residues. In germline, CDR1 is MNHEY, CDR2 SVGEGT. J lost 6 bases, V lost 4 bases, and 10 bases had no gene match.

This clonotype was seen many times. This rearrangement joins TRBV15 to TRBJ2-5, with D maybe TRBD1 (6 bases). Germline loops: CDR1 LNHNV, CDR2 YYDKDF (reference sequence). Trimming pared 10 bases from V and 1 base from J, leaving 10 bases between. The CDR3 sequence is 12 residues long. CDR3 region: CAIPRGQETQYF. The CDR3 DNA sequence: TGTGCCATCCCCAGGGGCCAAGAGACCCAGTACTTC.

About this clonotype itself: A much larger clone lies one base from this, so it may be a read error. The rearrangement joins TRBV29-1 to TRBJ1-1; D not certain. The CDR3 totals 15 residues. The germline V gene encodes CDR1 SQVTM and CDR2 ANQGSEA. Deletions cut 2 bases from V and 3 bases from J, with 16 bases between. The CDR3 DNA is TGCAGCGTTGAAAACCGAGTGGGCACGGACACTGAAGCTTTCTTT. Its protein product is CSVENRVGTDTEAFF.

This clonotype was observed many times. The rearrangement links TRBV20-1 to TRBJ1-1; D is ambiguous. The CDR3 is 16 residues long. Germline CDR1 is DFQATT and CDR2 is SNEGSKA (reference sequence). V was cut by 1 base and J by 0 bases, with 15 bases left in between. CDR3 DNA sequence: TGCAGTGCTAGAGGGATACTAACAGAAATGAACACTGAAGCTTTCTTT. Translated, it gives CSARGILTEMNTEAFF.

CDR3 sequence reads: CASSETSFNYNEQFF. The CDR3 DNA reads TGTGCCAGCAGCGAAACTAGCTTCAACTACAATGAGCAGTTCTTC. V and J are TRBV13 and TRBJ2-1; TRBD2 is a possible D gene (6 bases). Germline-derived CDR1 and CDR2 are PRHDT and FYEKMQ (reference sequence). This CDR3 has 15 amino acids. Trimming pared 5 bases from V and 3 bases from J, leaving 14 bases between.

This clonotype was detected ten times or more. The genes are TRBV6-5 and TRBJ1-1; D not resolved. Germline V gene sequence: CDR1 MNHEY, CDR2 SVGAGI. Trimming took 6 bases from V and 0 from J, leaving 14 bases between them. CDR3 size: 15 residues. Here the CDR3 reads CASRPPGSMNTEAFF. As DNA, the CDR3 is TGTGCCAGCAGGCCCCCGGGGAGCATGAACACTGAAGCTTTCTTT.

At least ten counts were recorded for this clonotype. V gene TRBV15 combines with J gene TRBJ2-3; D call uncertain. This CDR3 is built from 16 residues. Trimming cost V 0 bases and J 1 base, with 11 bases left between them. CDR1 and CDR2 from the germline V gene are LNHNV and YYDKDF (reference sequence). Here the CDR3 reads CATSREGGFGTDTQYF. CDR3 coding DNA: TGTGCCACCAGCAGAGAGGGTGGGTTCGGCACAGATACGCAGTATTTT. The full variable domain, its missing parts supplied by reference TRBV15 and TRBJ2-3, is DAMVIQNPRYQVTQFGKPVTLSCSQTLNHNVMYWYQQKSSQAPKLLFHYYDKDFNNEADTPDNFQSRRPNTSFCFLDIRSPGLGDTAMYLCATSREGGFGTDTQYFGPGTRLTVL.

Ten or more counts support this clonotype. The V gene is TRBV28, the J gene TRBJ2-5; tentative D call: TRBD2 (6 bases). Germline assignment: CDR1 MDHEN and CDR2 SYDVKM. V gave up 5 bases and J gave up 2 bases, with 12 bases separating them. This CDR3 contains 14 residues. The CDR3 here is CASSLRRGQETQYF. CDR3 nucleotides: TGTGCCAGCAGTCTTCGCCGGGGGCAAGAGACCCAGTACTTC.